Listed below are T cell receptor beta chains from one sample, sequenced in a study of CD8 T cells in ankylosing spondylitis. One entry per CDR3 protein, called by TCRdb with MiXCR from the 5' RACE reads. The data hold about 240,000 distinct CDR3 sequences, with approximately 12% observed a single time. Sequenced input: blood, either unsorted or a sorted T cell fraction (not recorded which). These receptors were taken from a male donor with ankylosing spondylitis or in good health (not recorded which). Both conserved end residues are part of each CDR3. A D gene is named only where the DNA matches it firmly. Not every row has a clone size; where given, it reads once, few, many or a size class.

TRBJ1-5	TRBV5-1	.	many	TGCGCCAGCAGCTCTTCAAAGAACGGTCAGCCCCAGCATTTT	CASSSSKNGQPQHF
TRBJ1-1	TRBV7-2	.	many	TGTGCCAGCAGCTCCTGGACGGTAACGAACACTGAAGCTTTCTTT	CASSSWTVTNTEAFF
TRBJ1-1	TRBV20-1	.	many	TGCAGTGCTAGAGATCCAACCGGGAAACGTAACACTGAAGCTTTCTTT	CSARDPTGKRNTEAFF
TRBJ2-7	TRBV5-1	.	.	TGCGCCAGCAGCTCGCAGGTCGGTATCTACGAGCAGTACTTC	CASSSQVGIYEQYF
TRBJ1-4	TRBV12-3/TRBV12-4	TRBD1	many	TGTGCCAGCAATCAGGGGGATAATGAAAAACTGTTTTTT	CASNQGDNEKLFF
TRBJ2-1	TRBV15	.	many	TGTGCCACCAGCAGAGTTGTCGGCAATGAGCAGTTCTTC	CATSRVVGNEQFF
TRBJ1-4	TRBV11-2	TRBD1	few	TGTGCCAGCGGTCTGACAGGGGGTGGGGAAAAACTGTTTTTT	CASGLTGGGEKLFF
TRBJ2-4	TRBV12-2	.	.	TGTGCAAGTCGCTCCGGGGGGGTCGGACCGCCACCCCAAAACATTCAGTACTTC	CASRSGGVGPPPQNIQYF
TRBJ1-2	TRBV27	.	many	TGTGCCAGCAGTTTATACCCTTGGACTGGCACAGCCTTC	CASSLYPWTGTAF
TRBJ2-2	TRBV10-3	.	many	TGTGCCATCAGTGAGTCTCGGGCAGTAAATACCGGGGAGCTGTTTTTT	CAISESRAVNTGELFF
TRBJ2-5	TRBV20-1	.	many	TGCAGTGCTAGCCGGGTGTACCAAGAGACCCAGTACTTC	CSASRVYQETQYF
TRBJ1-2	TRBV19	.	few	TGTGCCAGTAGCCCCGCGGCGCTGGCTAACTATGGCTACACCTTC	CASSPAALANYGYTF
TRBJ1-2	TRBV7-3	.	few	TGTGCCAGCAGCTTAGGAGGGGAGGGCTATGGCTACACCTTC	CASSLGGEGYGYTF
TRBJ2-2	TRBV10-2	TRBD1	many	TGCGCCACCCGGGACAGAGGAGAGCTGTTTTTT	CATRDRGELFF
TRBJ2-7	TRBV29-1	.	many	TGCAGCGTTGAATCAGCGGCATACGAGCAGTACTTC	CSVESAAYEQYF
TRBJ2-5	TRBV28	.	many	TGTGCCACCCTGACCGGGCCAGCCGAAAAGACCCAGTACTTC	CATLTGPAEKTQYF
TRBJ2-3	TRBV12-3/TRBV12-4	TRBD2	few	TGTGCCAGCAGTTATGCGGGGGGAGGGGATACGCAGTATTTT	CASSYAGGGDTQYF
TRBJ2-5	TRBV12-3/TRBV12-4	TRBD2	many	TGTGCCAGCAGTTTAAGCGGGGGCCAAGAGACCCAGTACTTC	CASSLSGGQETQYF
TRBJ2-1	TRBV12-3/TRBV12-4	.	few	TGTGCCAGCAGTTTCGCCAACGGGTTGGCCTACAATGAGCAGTTCTTC	CASSFANGLAYNEQFF
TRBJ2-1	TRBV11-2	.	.	TGTGCCAGCAGCCCTGTCAGGGGCACTAATGAGCAGTTCTTC	CASSPVRGTNEQFF
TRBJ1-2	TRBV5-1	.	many	TGCGCCAGCAGCTTCACGGTTAACTATGGCTACACCTTC	CASSFTVNYGYTF
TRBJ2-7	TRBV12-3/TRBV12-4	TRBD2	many	TGTGCCAGCAGCCATAGCGGGAGGCCCCACGAGCAGTACTTC	CASSHSGRPHEQYF
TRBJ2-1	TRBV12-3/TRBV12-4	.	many	TGTGCCAGCACCAGGGGGGTTCTGACCTACAATGAGCAGTTCTTC	CASTRGVLTYNEQFF
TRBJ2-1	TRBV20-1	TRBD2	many	TGCAGTGCTAGACTAGCGGGGACCTACAATGAGCAGTTCTTC	CSARLAGTYNEQFF
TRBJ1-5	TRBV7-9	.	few	TGTGCCAGCGCGGGCAGGGGCAATCAGCCCCAGCATTTT	CASAGRGNQPQHF
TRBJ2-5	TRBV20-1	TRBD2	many	TGCAGTGCTGGGACTAGCGGCAGAGAGACCCAGTACTTC	CSAGTSGRETQYF
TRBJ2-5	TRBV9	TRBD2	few	TGTGCCAGCAGCGTAGGACTAGCGGGTGAGGGCCAGTACTTC	CASSVGLAGEGQYF
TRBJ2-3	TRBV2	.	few	TGTGCCAGCAGTGAAGAGGCGGACACAGATACGCAGTATTTT	CASSEEADTDTQYF
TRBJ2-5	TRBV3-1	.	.	TGTGCCAGCAGAATGACTAGTCAAGAGACCCAGTACTTC	CASRMTSQETQYF
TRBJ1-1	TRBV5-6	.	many	TGTGCCAGCAGCCCCGGGGTTGGGGGGAACACTGAAGCTTTCTTT	CASSPGVGGNTEAFF
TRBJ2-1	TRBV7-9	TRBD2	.	TGTACCAGCAGCTTAGGACGGGGGGGCTACAATGAGCAGTTCTTC	CTSSLGRGGYNEQFF
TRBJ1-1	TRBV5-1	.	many	TGCGCCAGCAGCTGGGGGACAAGAACGACCCCTGAAGCTTTCTTT	CASSWGTRTTPEAFF
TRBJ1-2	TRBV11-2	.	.	TGTGTCAGCAGCTTAGGGTGGGGCGCGGGCTACACCTTC	CVSSLGWGAGYTF
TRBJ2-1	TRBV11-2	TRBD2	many	TGTGCCAGCAGTCCCGTCCTAGCGGGGGGCTATGAGCAGTTCTTC	CASSPVLAGGYEQFF
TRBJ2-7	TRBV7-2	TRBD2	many	TGTGCCAGCAGCCGTTTCCCTAGCGGGAGCTACGAGCAGTACTTC	CASSRFPSGSYEQYF
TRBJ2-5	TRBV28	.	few	TGTGCCAGCAGTTTACACGGACTGGGGACCCAGTACTTC	CASSLHGLGTQYF
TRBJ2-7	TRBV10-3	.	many	TGTGCCATCCGTAAAGACGGCGGCTCCTACGAGCAGTACTTC	CAIRKDGGSYEQYF
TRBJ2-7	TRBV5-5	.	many	TGTGCCAGCAGCTACCCGGGCTACGAGCAGTACTTC	CASSYPGYEQYF
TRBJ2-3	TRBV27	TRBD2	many	TGTGCCAGCAGTCCCTTGACTAGCGGTGATACGCAGTATTTT	CASSPLTSGDTQYF
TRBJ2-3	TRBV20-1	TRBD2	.	TGCACTGCTAGAGGTATACTAGCGGGAGACGTTACGCAGTATTTT	CTARGILAGDVTQYF
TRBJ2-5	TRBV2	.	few	TGTGCCAGCAGTGACAGGAATGAAGAGACCCAGTACTTC	CASSDRNEETQYF
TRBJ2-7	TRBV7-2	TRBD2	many	TGTGCCAGCAGCCAGGGACTAGCGGTCGAGCAGTACTTC	CASSQGLAVEQYF
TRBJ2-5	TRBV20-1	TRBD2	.	TGCAGTGCTCCCCCTTTAGCGGGGGGGCCTTGGGAGACCCAGTACTTC	CSAPPLAGGPWETQYF
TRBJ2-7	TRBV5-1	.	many	TGCGCCAGCGGGCTGGCTCCCGGACAACACTACGAGCAGTACTTC	CASGLAPGQHYEQYF
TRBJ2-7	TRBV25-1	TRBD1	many	TGTGCCAGCAGCGGACAGGGTGTTGGCGTCGACGAGCAGTACTTC	CASSGQGVGVDEQYF
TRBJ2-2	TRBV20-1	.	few	TGCAGTGCTAGAGTCGACGGGAGAGACACCGGGGAGCTGTTTTTT	CSARVDGRDTGELFF
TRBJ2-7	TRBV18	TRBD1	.	TGTGCCAGCTCAGCCCAAGGGACAGGGGGCTTCAACGAGCAGTACTTC	CASSAQGTGGFNEQYF
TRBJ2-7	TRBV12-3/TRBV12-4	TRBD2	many	TGTGCCAGCAGTCCAGGGACTAGCGGGGCCGCCTACGAGCAGTACTTC	CASSPGTSGAAYEQYF
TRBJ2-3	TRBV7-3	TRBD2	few	TGTGCCAGCAGCTTAACGTTAAAAGCGGGAGGTAACACAGATACGCAGTATTTT	CASSLTLKAGGNTDTQYF
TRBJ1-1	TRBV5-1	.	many	TGCGCCAGCAGCTCGTCGGGGGCTCAGTACACTGAAGCTTTCTTT	CASSSSGAQYTEAFF
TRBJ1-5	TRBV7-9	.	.	TGTGCCAGCAGCTTAGTGGGGCAGGGCAATCAGCCCCAGCATTTT	CASSLVGQGNQPQHF
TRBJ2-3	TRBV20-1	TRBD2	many	TGCAGTGCTACCTCGACTAGCGGGAGGGCCATCAGCACAGATACGCAGTATTTT	CSATSTSGRAISTDTQYF
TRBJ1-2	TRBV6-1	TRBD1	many	TGTGCCAGCAGTGAAGCGCAGGGGGGTTCCTATGGCTACACCTTC	CASSEAQGGSYGYTF
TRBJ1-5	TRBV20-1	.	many	TGCAGTGCTCGGGTGCCCGGGATCAATCAGCCCCAGCATTTT	CSARVPGINQPQHF
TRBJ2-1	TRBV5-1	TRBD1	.	TGCGCCAGCAGAATACAGGGGGAGTATGAGCAGTTCTTC	CASRIQGEYEQFF